The rows below give T cell receptor beta chains drawn from one sample of a study of blood T cell repertoires in COVID-19. The data were produced by immunoSEQ multiplex PCR, yet TCRdb's version contains in-frame clones alone and is incomplete. The sample yields more than 250,000 clones, approximately 87% seen once. The sequencing sample was made of peripheral blood. The receptors come from a man aged 55 to 69 who had recovered from COVID-19. Both conserved end residues are part of each CDR3. D genes are given only for firm matches. Not all rows give a size; the values are once, few, many and, for expanded clones, a class.

TRBJ2-2 - TRBV29-1 - TGCAGCGGGAGGGGTGGCACCGGGGAGCTGTTTTTT CSGRGGTGELFF
TRBJ1-1 - TRBV5-6 - TGTGCCAGCAGCGGGGGACTGAGCACTGAAGCTTTCTTT CASSGGLSTEAFF
TRBJ1-2 - TRBV7-3 - TGTGCCAGCAGCCCTGGGGGGGGGCTTGGAGGCTACACCTTC CASSPGGGLGGYTF
TRBJ2-1 - TRBV3-1/TRBV3-2 TRBD2 TGTGCCAGCAGCCAAGCCCCCCCGACTAGCGGGGGGGCCAATGAGCAGTTCTTC CASSQAPPTSGGANEQFF
TRBJ1-1 - TRBV4-2 - TGTGCCAGCAGCCGCCAGGGAGGCCCTGAAGCTTTCTTT CASSRQGGPEAFF
TRBJ2-3 - TRBV7-2 - TGTGCCAGCAGCTTAGCGGCCTCAAGGGGAGATACGCAGTATTTT CASSLAASRGDTQYF
TRBJ1-2 - TRBV29-1 - TGCAGCGTTGAAGCCCGGGACACGAGTCCCGGCTACACCTTC CSVEARDTSPGYTF
TRBJ2-5 - TRBV27 - TGTGCCAGCAGTGCCCGACCGGGACTCACAGAGACCCAGTACTTC CASSARPGLTETQYF
TRBJ2-7 - TRBV11-3 - TGTGCCATATGGAGGTCCTACGAGCAGTACTTC CAIWRSYEQYF
TRBJ1-5 - TRBV7-8 TRBD1 TGTGCCAGCAGCTTGGGGCAGGCAGGGGGACAGCCCCAGCATTTT CASSLGQAGGQPQHF
TRBJ2-3 - TRBV7-2 TRBD2 TGTGCCAGCAGCCCGGGACTAGTTTCAGATACGCAGTATTTT CASSPGLVSDTQYF
TRBJ1-5 - TRBV18 - TGTGCCAGCTCACACGACACTAGCAATCAGCCCCAGCATTTT CASSHDTSNQPQHF
TRBJ2-7 once TRBV7-6 TRBD2 TGTGCCAGCAGCTTAGGTACTAGCGGCCGGGGGAACGAGCAGTACTTC CASSLGTSGRGNEQYF
TRBJ1-1 once TRBV7-2 - TGTGCCAGCAGCTTAGAAGGGGCAGGAAACAAGGGTACCAATGAAGCTTTCTTT CASSLEGAGNKGTNEAFF
TRBJ2-1 - TRBV27 - TGTGCCAGCAGTCCTCCCCGAAGCGGTGAGCAGTTCTTC CASSPPRSGEQFF
TRBJ2-7 - TRBV14 TRBD2 TGTGCCAGTGTAAACAGGACTAGAGATCCTTACGAGCAGTACTTC CASVNRTRDPYEQYF
TRBJ2-4 once TRBV2 - TGTGCCAGCAGTGAAACGAGGCGGGGAATTCAGTACTTC CASSETRRGIQYF
TRBJ1-5 - TRBV7-9 - TGTGCCAGCAGGAGGGGGGGGAACAATCAGCCCCAGCATTTT CASRRGGNNQPQHF
TRBJ2-2 - TRBV5-1 TRBD2 TGCGCCAGCAGCTTCCGGGGTGGACTAGCTGGCACCGGGGAGCTGTTTTTT CASSFRGGLAGTGELFF
TRBJ2-5 - TRBV6-2/TRBV6-3 TRBD2 TGTGCCAGCAGACCTTGGACTAGCGGCCAAGAGACCCAGTACTTC CASRPWTSGQETQYF
TRBJ2-5 - TRBV5-1 TRBD2 TGCGCCAGCAGCTCTGGACTAGCGGGTTTAGAGACCCAGTACTTC CASSSGLAGLETQYF
TRBJ2-1 - TRBV11-1 - TGTGCCAGCAGCTTAGGTGGCGGGGGCAAGGTCAATGAGCAGTTCTTC CASSLGGGGKVNEQFF
TRBJ2-2 - TRBV19 TRBD1 TGTGCCAGTAGTATGGGGACAGGGAGAAGGGAGCTGTTTTTT CASSMGTGRRELFF
TRBJ2-3 - TRBV18 - TGTGCCAGCTCACCATTGGGGCCAAAAGATACGCAGTATTTT CASSPLGPKDTQYF
TRBJ2-3 - TRBV6-5 TRBD2 TGTGCCAGCAGTAGACTAGCGGGGGACACAGATACGCAGTATTTT CASSRLAGDTDTQYF
TRBJ2-6 - TRBV7-3 - TGTGCCAGCAGCCTCGGAGGGCCTGGGGCCAACGTCCTGACTTTC CASSLGGPGANVLTF
TRBJ2-2 few TRBV7-3 TRBD1 TGTGCCAGCAGCCTCACAGGGGGCTCGGGCACCGGGGAGCTGTTTTTT CASSLTGGSGTGELFF
TRBJ2-3 - TRBV6-5 - TGTGCCAGCAGTCTATTGGATACGCAGTATTTT CASSLLDTQYF
TRBJ1-1 - TRBV6-6 - TGTGCCAGCAGTTTCGGCGGGGGGAACACTGAAGCTTTCTTT CASSFGGGNTEAFF
TRBJ2-5 - TRBV5-4 - TGTGCCAGCAGCCGGGGGGGACAGGAGACCCAGTACTTC CASSRGGQETQYF
TRBJ1-1 - TRBV6-5 - TGTGCCAGCAGTTTACAACACGAAGCTTTCTTT CASSLQHEAFF
TRBJ2-3 - TRBV11-2 TRBD1 TGTGCCAGCAGCACCAGGACAGGGGGCGCCGATACGCAGTATTTT CASSTRTGGADTQYF
TRBJ2-1 - TRBV10-1 - TGCGCCAGCAGGGGGACTCGAGGTAGAGGTCGGTTCTTC CASRGTRGRGRFF
TRBJ2-4 - TRBV28 - TGTGCCAGCAGTTCCACAGGGCAAGCCAAAAACATTCAGTACTTC CASSSTGQAKNIQYF
TRBJ2-7 - TRBV15 TRBD2 TGTGCCACCAGCAGAGATCGGGGGGGCTCCTACGAGCAGTACTTC CATSRDRGGSYEQYF
TRBJ1-2 - TRBV27 TRBD1 TGTGCCAGCAGTTTATCGCAGGACAGGGACTACACCTTC CASSLSQDRDYTF
TRBJ2-3 once TRBV9 TRBD2 TGTGCCAGCAGCCCAGCGGGACTAGCAGAAAATACGCAGTATTTT CASSPAGLAENTQYF
TRBJ2-1 - TRBV7-2 TRBD2 TGTGCCAGCAGTTGGACTAGAAACAATGAGCAGTTCTTC CASSWTRNNEQFF
TRBJ2-7 - TRBV2 TRBD1 TGTGCCAGCAGTGTCCAGGGGGCAGGTTACGAGCAGTACTTC CASSVQGAGYEQYF
TRBJ2-1 - TRBV24-1 TRBD1 TGTGCCACCAGTGACCCCCGGACAGGGTTGTATGAGCAGTTCTTC CATSDPRTGLYEQFF
TRBJ2-5 once TRBV2 TRBD2 TGTGCCGGCACGACTAGCGGGGGGGCCGTCGAGACCCAGTACTTC CAGTTSGGAVETQYF
TRBJ2-7 - TRBV9 - TGTGCCAGCAGCGTAGGACGGGGGAGTTTCTCCTACGAGCAGTACTTC CASSVGRGSFSYEQYF
TRBJ2-6 - TRBV9 - TGTGCCAGCAGCGTAAGGAGTGGGGCAGGTTTGGGCTCTGGGGCCAACGTCCTGACTTTC CASSVRSGAGLGSGANVLTF
TRBJ2-1 - TRBV7-9 TRBD1 TGTGCCAGCAGCGCAAACAGGGGGAATTACAATGAGCAGTTCTTC CASSANRGNYNEQFF
TRBJ2-2 - TRBV2 - TGTGCCAGCGCCGGGGAGAACACCGGGGAGCTGTTTTTT CASAGENTGELFF
TRBJ2-5 once TRBV3-1/TRBV3-2 - TGTGCCAGCAGCCGTCTCCAAGAGACCCAGTACTTC CASSRLQETQYF
TRBJ2-4 - TRBV18 - TGTGCCAGCTCACCACGTCAGGGTTCGAACATTCAGTACTTC CASSPRQGSNIQYF
TRBJ2-1 - TRBV15 TRBD2 TGTGCCACCAGCAGAGGGGGGGGACGGAACAATGAGCAGTTCTTC CATSRGGGRNNEQFF
TRBJ2-7 few TRBV28 - TGTGCCAGCAGTCTCCCAGGTGGGAGCTACGAGCAGTACTTC CASSLPGGSYEQYF
TRBJ1-5 - TRBV6-5 - TGTGCCAGCAAGAAGGGGGGGACTAGCAATCAGCCCCAGCATTTT CASKKGGTSNQPQHF
TRBJ1-1 - TRBV9 TRBD1 TGTGCCAGCAGCGCGAACAGGGGAGTCGGCACTGAAGCTTTCTTT CASSANRGVGTEAFF
TRBJ1-5 once TRBV28 TRBD1 TGTGCCAGCAGTTTAAGCCGACAGGGGGTATACAATCAGCCCCAGCATTTT CASSLSRQGVYNQPQHF
TRBJ2-5 - TRBV24-1 - TGTGCCACCGCCATGGGGGCATCAGGTCCTAGAGAGACCCAGTACTTC CATAMGASGPRETQYF
TRBJ1-4 - TRBV29-1 - TGCAGCGTTGAGACAGCCGCTAATGAAAAACTGTTTTTT CSVETAANEKLFF
TRBJ1-6 - TRBV2 - TGTGCCAGCAGTGAACAGGGATATAATTCACCCCTCCACTTT CASSEQGYNSPLHF
TRBJ1-1 - TRBV11-2 - TGTGCCAGCAGCTTAGCAGGGTTCACTGAAGCTTTCTTT CASSLAGFTEAFF